Following are 26 T cell receptor beta chains from one sample sequenced in a study of blood T cell repertoires in COVID-19. The table came from immunoSEQ multiplex PCR; TCRdb's copy has only in-frame clones and leaves some out. The data hold roughly 300,000 clones, with roughly nine tenths observed a single time. Sequences were obtained from peripheral blood. The receptors stem from a woman aged 30 to 39 with COVID-19, enrolled during active disease.

The chain couples TRBV7-9 to TRBJ1-5; a weak D match, TRBD1 (5 bases). The CDR3 sequence is 14 residues long. Germline V gene data show CDR1 as SEHNR and CDR2 as FQNEAQ (reference sequence). The V end lost 2 bases, the J end lost 3 bases, and 8 bases lay between the germline ends. CDR3 bases: TGTGCCAGCAGCTTATCGGACACCAATCAGCCCCAGCATTTT. Translation gives CASSLSDTNQPQHF.

J is TRBJ1-1 and V is TRBV18; 11 bases match TRBD1. The germline gives CDR1 KGHSH, CDR2 LQKENI. This CDR3 has 14 amino acids. Losses at the gene ends were 5 bases for V and 5 bases for J; bases not matched to a gene: 4. The CDR3 sequence: CASSADRGRTEAFF. The CDR3 region has the DNA TGTGCCAGCTCAGCGGACAGGGGGCGAACTGAAGCTTTCTTT.

This chain connects TRBV10-1 to TRBJ2-7, with D tentatively TRBD2 (5 bases). CDR1 and CDR2 (germline): WNHNN, SYGVQD (reference sequence). Trimming removed 2 bases at V and 6 bases at J, with 5 bases between. The CDR3 covers 11 residues. CDR3 DNA sequence: TGCGCCAGCAGTGAGGGAGGCGAGCAGTACTTC. It yields the protein CASSEGGEQYF.

The genes are TRBV11-2 and TRBJ2-7; unclear D gene. V was trimmed by 1 base and J by 4 bases, leaving 5 bases between them. CDR1 is SGHAT and CDR2 is FQNNGV in the germline V gene. The CDR3 runs to 12 residues. The CDR3 reads CASSLVPYEQYF. CDR3 nucleotide sequence: TGTGCCAGCAGCTTAGTCCCGTACGAGCAGTACTTC.

J is TRBJ2-1 and V is TRBV24-1, with 10 bases that match TRBD2. There are 13 residues in the CDR3. Germline values: CDR1 KGHDR, CDR2 SFDVKD. Trimming took 12 bases from V and 6 from J; bases not matched to a gene: 7. This CDR3 is CASRSGGTNEQFF. The CDR3 nucleotides are TGTGCCTCTCGTAGCGGGGGGACCAATGAGCAGTTCTTC.

This sequence joins TRBV4-1 and TRBJ2-5, with TRBD2 identical over 8 bases. CDR1 MGHRA and CDR2 YSYEKL come from the germline V gene. The CDR3 covers 17 residues. The V segment lost 2 bases and the J segment 0 bases; nucleotides outside the gene matches: 8. This CDR3 is CASSQPPTSADQETQYF. The CDR3, as DNA: TGCGCCAGCAGCCAACCCCCGACTAGCGCCGACCAAGAGACCCAGTACTTC.

The chain is built from TRBV12-3 or TRBV12-4 and TRBJ1-2; TRBD1 is a possible D gene (5 bases). The CDR3 totals 12 residues. Trimming took 2 bases from V and 10 from J, leaving 11 bases between them. This chain's CDR3 is CASSLQGGAYTF. The CDR3 DNA follows: TGTGCCAGCAGTTTACAGGGAGGGGCCTACACCTTC.

This chain joins TRBV4-1 and TRBJ2-7; maybe TRBD1 (6 bases). V was trimmed by 4 bases and J by 1 base, leaving 14 bases between them. CDR1 is MGHRA and CDR2 is YSYEKL in the germline V gene. The CDR3 length is 15 residues. CDR3 region: CASSRGLTGSYEQYF. The CDR3 DNA reads TGCGCCAGCAGCCGAGGCTTGACAGGTTCCTACGAGCAGTACTTC.

The J gene is TRBJ2-1, the V gene TRBV4-2; D is undetermined. Trimming pared 1 base from V and 8 bases from J, leaving 12 bases between. The CDR3 sequence is 14 residues long. In germline, CDR1 is LGHNA, CDR2 YNFKEQ. The CDR3 DNA sequence: TGTGCCAGCAGCCAAGGCTTCGGTTACGATGAGCAGTTCTTC. The encoded protein is CASSQGFGYDEQFF.

The chain recombines TRBV7-9 with TRBJ2-7; D is perhaps TRBD1 (5 bases). CDR1 and CDR2 (germline): SEHNR, FQNEAQ (reference sequence). This CDR3 has 14 residues. V lost 0 bases and J 2 bases, leaving 8 bases between the germline ends. CDR3 nucleotides: TGTGCCAGCAGCTTAGCGGGGCTGCCCTACGAGCAGTACTTC. Its protein product is CASSLAGLPYEQYF.

The chain is built from TRBV11-2 and TRBJ2-3, with 9 nucleotides matching TRBD2. CDR1 and CDR2 (germline): SGHAT, FQNNGV. J was trimmed by 3 bases and V by 3 bases; bases with no gene match: 4. The CDR3 runs 15 residues. The CDR3 region is CASSLRLAETDTQYF. The CDR3 coding sequence is TGTGCCAGCAGCTTGAGACTAGCGGAAACAGATACGCAGTATTTT.

This clone is a singleton in its sample. The genes are TRBV29-1 and TRBJ2-7; D might be TRBD2 (7 bases). The germline V and J ends were trimmed by 2 bases and 0 bases, with 11 bases remaining between them. CDR3 length: 14 residues. Germline loops: CDR1 SQVTM, CDR2 ANQGSEA. CDR3 DNA sequence: TGCAGCGTTGAATTGGGGGGGCCCTCCTACGAGCAGTACTTC. This sequence encodes CSVELGGPSYEQYF.

The rearrangement uses TRBV4-1 and TRBJ1-3; weak D call: TRBD1 (5 bases). CDR1 is MGHRA and CDR2 is YSYEKL in the germline V gene. V was pared by 3 bases and J by 6 bases, with 24 bases between. CDR3 length: 18 amino acids. This CDR3 reads CASSQDGLDISPENTIYF. The CDR3 coding sequence is TGCGCCAGCAGCCAGGACGGCTTGGACATCTCTCCTGAAAACACCATATATTTT.

The chain has TRBV7-9 and TRBJ2-1; 7 bases align to TRBD1. V dropped 5 bases and J dropped 0; count of bases not matched to a gene: 7. From germline, CDR1 is SEHNR and CDR2 FQNEAQ (reference sequence). The CDR3 contains 16 residues. In DNA form, the CDR3 reads TGTGCCAGCAGCCCACGGGACAGAAGCTCCTACAATGAGCAGTTCTTC. Protein sequence: CASSPRDRSSYNEQFF.

CDR3 DNA sequence: TGTGCCAGTAGTAGGACAGGGGGCCCTACCTACGAGCAGTACTTC. Amino acids: CASSRTGGPTYEQYF. The rearrangement links TRBV19 to TRBJ2-7; TRBD1 aligns across 11 bases. CDR1 and CDR2 from the germline V gene are LNHDA and SQIVND (reference sequence). V lost 4 bases, J lost 2 bases, and 4 bases stayed unmatched. The CDR3 sequence is 15 residues long. Supplemented by reference TRBV19 and TRBJ2-7, the full variable domain reads DGGITQSPKYLFRKEGQNVTLSCEQNLNHDAMYWYRQDPGQGLRLIYYSQIVNDFQKGDIAEGYSVSREKKESFPLTVTSAQKNPTAFYLCASSRTGGPTYEQYFGPGTRLTVT.

V usage is TRBV30 and J usage is TRBJ1-1; maybe TRBD1 (5 bases). The CDR3 totals 17 residues. Trimming removed 2 bases at V and 0 bases at J, with 19 bases between. Germline CDR1 GTSNPN, CDR2 SVGIG (reference sequence). Written as DNA, the CDR3 is TGTGCCTGGAGTTCTCGGGGGAGAGGGTTGATGAACACTGAAGCTTTCTTT. Translated: CAWSSRGRGLMNTEAFF.

This chain uses TRBV6-1 with TRBJ1-1; D is unresolved. Germline CDR1 MNHNS, CDR2 SASEGT. V was shortened by 5 bases and J by 2 bases, with 15 bases between the two germline ends. The CDR3 covers 15 residues. DNA for the CDR3: TGTGCCAGCAGTCCCACTACATCATTCAACACTGAAGCTTTCTTT. Translated: CASSPTTSFNTEAFF.

This rearrangement joins TRBV4-2 to TRBJ1-2, with D perhaps matching TRBD1 (6 bases). V lost 6 bases, J lost 0 bases, and 17 bases lay in between. The germline V gene encodes CDR1 LGHNA and CDR2 YNFKEQ. The CDR3 contains 16 residues. The CDR3 nucleotides read TGTGCCAGCAGACAGGGTGAGGGGACTACTAACTATGGCTACACCTTC. This encodes CASRQGEGTTNYGYTF.

The chain combines TRBV21-1 with TRBJ1-4. TRBV21-1 is annotated as a pseudogene. CDR3 size: 17 residues. The CDR3 protein is CASSNRGRLGTNEKLFF. The CDR3 bases are TGTGCCAGCAGCAACCGGGGAAGACTGGGGACTAATGAAAAACTGTTTTTT.

V gene TRBV30 combines with J gene TRBJ2-1; a weak D match, TRBD2 (6 bases). CDR1 and CDR2 from the germline V gene are GTSNPN and SVGIG (reference sequence). The CDR3 consists of 16 residues. The ends were cut back, 3 bases at V and 0 bases at J, with 15 bases in the middle. The CDR3: CAWRGLPISSYNEQFF. In DNA, the CDR3 is TGTGCCTGGAGGGGACTCCCAATCAGCTCCTACAATGAGCAGTTCTTC.

The chain has TRBV5-1 and TRBJ2-1; the match to TRBD2 covers 9 bases. V lost 4 bases to trimming and J lost 7 bases; unmatched junction nucleotides: 12. This CDR3 is 16 amino acids long. Germline V gene data show CDR1 as SGHRS and CDR2 as YFSETQ. Here the CDR3 reads CASSPFAGGSGNEQFF. DNA for the CDR3: TGCGCCAGCAGCCCGTTTGCGGGGGGGTCAGGTAATGAGCAGTTCTTC.

The chain employs TRBV3-1 (or the pseudogene TRBV3-2) and TRBJ2-7, with 8 bases lining up with TRBD1. J was trimmed by 5 bases and V by 4 bases; bases with no gene match: 4. In germline, CDR1 is LGHDT, CDR2 YNNKEL (reference sequence). This CDR3 comprises 13 residues. The CDR3 sequence is CASSPGQAHEQYF. The CDR3 region has the DNA TGTGCCAGCAGCCCGGGACAGGCCCACGAGCAGTACTTC.

Many counts were recorded for this clone. This chain links TRBV2 with TRBJ2-7, with TRBD1 matching 8 bases. The CDR3 has 13 amino acids. Germline V CDR1 and CDR2: SNHLY, FYNNEI. V lost 7 bases and J lost 1; bases outside the gene matches: 3. The CDR3 DNA sequence: TGTGCCAGCAATGGACAGGGATCCTACGAGCAGTACTTC. Translation: CASNGQGSYEQYF.

V gene TRBV7-6 combines with J gene TRBJ2-7; TRBD2 matches at 7 bases. The germline CDR1 and CDR2 sequences are SGHVS and FNYEAQ. The CDR3 covers 15 residues. After removal of 1 base from V and 6 bases from J, the junction contained 9 bases not matched to a gene. The CDR3: CASSLGTGGAAEQYF. The CDR3 coding sequence is TGTGCCAGCAGCTTAGGTACGGGGGGAGCGGCCGAGCAGTACTTC.

This chain connects TRBV5-1 to TRBJ2-7; the match to TRBD2 covers 7 bases. Unmatched junction bases numbered 2, after V lost 5 bases and J lost 3 bases. The CDR3 totals 12 residues. In germline, CDR1 is SGHRS, CDR2 YFSETQ. As DNA, the CDR3 is TGCGCCAGCAGGAGGGAGGGCTACGAGCAGTACTTC. Its translation is CASRREGYEQYF.

V gene TRBV27 combines with J gene TRBJ2-7; 8 bases map to TRBD2. The CDR3 consists of 13 residues. With 3 bases clipped from V and 5 bases from J, the junction kept 3 bases outside the gene matches. Germline V gene lookup returns CDR1 MNHEY and CDR2 SMNVEV (reference sequence). Here the CDR3 reads CASSLRGADEQYF. The CDR3 region has the DNA TGTGCCAGCAGTTTGCGGGGGGCGGACGAGCAGTACTTC.